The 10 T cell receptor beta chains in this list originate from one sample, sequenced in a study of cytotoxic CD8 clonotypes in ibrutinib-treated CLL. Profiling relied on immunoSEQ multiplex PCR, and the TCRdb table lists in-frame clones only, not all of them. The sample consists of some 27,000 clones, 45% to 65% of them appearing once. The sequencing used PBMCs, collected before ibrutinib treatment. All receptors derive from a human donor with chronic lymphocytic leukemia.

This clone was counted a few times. CDR3 loop: CASSPRWGQGPSPLHF. For the CDR3, the DNA is TGTGCCAGCAGCCCCCGGTGGGGACAGGGACCTTCACCCCTCCACTTT. This chain links TRBV7-9 with TRBJ1-6; 9 nucleotides line up with TRBD1. Germline CDR1 is SEHNR and CDR2 is FQNEAQ (reference sequence). The CDR3 totals 16 residues. Germline trimming cut 5 bases from V and 9 bases from J; bases unmatched to any gene: 11.

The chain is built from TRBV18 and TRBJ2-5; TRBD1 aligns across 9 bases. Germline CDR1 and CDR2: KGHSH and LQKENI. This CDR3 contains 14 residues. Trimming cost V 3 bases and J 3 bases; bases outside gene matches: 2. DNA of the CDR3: TGTGCCAGCTCACCCAGGACAGGGGAAGAGACCCAGTACTTC. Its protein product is CASSPRTGEETQYF.

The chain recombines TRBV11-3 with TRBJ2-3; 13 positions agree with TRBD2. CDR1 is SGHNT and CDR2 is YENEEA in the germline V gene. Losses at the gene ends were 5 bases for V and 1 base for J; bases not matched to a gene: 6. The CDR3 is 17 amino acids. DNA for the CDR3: TGTGCCAGCAGCACCGGACTAGCGGGGGATGGCACAGATACGCAGTATTTT. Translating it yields CASSTGLAGDGTDTQYF.

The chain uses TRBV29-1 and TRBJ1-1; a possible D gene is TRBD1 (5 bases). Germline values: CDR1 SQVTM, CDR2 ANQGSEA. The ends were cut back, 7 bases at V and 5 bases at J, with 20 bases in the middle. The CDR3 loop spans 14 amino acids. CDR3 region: CSAWDLGDFTEAFF. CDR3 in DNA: TGCAGCGCCTGGGACCTGGGGGATTTTACTGAAGCTTTCTTT.

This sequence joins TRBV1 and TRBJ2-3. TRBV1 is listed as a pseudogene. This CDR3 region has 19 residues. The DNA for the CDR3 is TGCACCAGCAGCCGGGTGTGGGTTACTGCCTATTATTTGGCAGATACGCAGTATTTT. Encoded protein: CTSSRVWVTAYYLADTQYF.

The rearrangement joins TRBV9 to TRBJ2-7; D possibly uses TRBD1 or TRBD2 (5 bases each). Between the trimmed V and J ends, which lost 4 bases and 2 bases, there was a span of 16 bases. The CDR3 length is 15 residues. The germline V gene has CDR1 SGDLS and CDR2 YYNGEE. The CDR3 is CASSPGWGTAYEQYF. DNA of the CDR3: TGTGCCAGCAGCCCAGGATGGGGGACCGCCTACGAGCAGTACTTC.

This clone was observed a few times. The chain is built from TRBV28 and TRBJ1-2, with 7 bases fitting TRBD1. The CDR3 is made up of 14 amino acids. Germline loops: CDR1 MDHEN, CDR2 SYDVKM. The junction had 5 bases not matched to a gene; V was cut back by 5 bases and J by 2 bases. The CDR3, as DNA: TGTGCCAGCAGTGTCAACAGGGGCAACTATGGCTACACCTTC. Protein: CASSVNRGNYGYTF.

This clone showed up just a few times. CDR3 loop: CASSSSPALLAKNIQYF. In DNA form, the CDR3 reads TGTGCCAGCAGCTCCTCACCCGCACTTTTAGCCAAAAACATTCAGTACTTC. This chain uses TRBV12-1 with TRBJ2-4; the tabulated D call, TRBD2, remains unverified against the DNA. TRBV12-1 is given as a pseudogene. The CDR3 has 17 amino acids.

Here the CDR3 reads CSVEGGQGARETQYF. In nucleotides, the CDR3 is TGCAGCGTTGAGGGAGGACAGGGGGCGCGGGAGACCCAGTACTTC. This rearrangement joins TRBV29-1 to TRBJ2-5; 11 bases align to TRBD1. V shed 3 bases, J shed 5 bases, and the junction held 8 bases outside the gene matches. Germline values: CDR1 SQVTM, CDR2 ANQGSEA. The CDR3 has 15 residues. Complete variable domain (other parts from reference TRBV29-1 and TRBJ2-5): SAVISQKPSRDICQRGTSLTIQCQVDSQVTMMFWYRQQPGQSLTLIATANQGSEATYESGFVIDKFPISRPNLTFSTLTVSNMSPEDSSIYLCSVEGGQGARETQYFGPGTRLLVL.

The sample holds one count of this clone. The CDR3 coding sequence is TGTGCCAGCAGCTTGTGGGGGGGCTGGGAGACCCAGTACTTC. Translation gives CASSLWGGWETQYF. The chain joins TRBV5-4 to TRBJ2-5; TRBD2 is a possible D gene (7 bases). Trimming took off 1 base at V and 5 bases at J, with 12 bases between the two ends. Germline CDR1 SGHNT, CDR2 YYREEE (reference sequence). CDR3 length equals 14 residues.